Below, one TCR beta chain is given with its context. What it recognizes is unknown. The sample is drawn from a study of PD-1 blockade in classical Hodgkin lymphoma. Study conclusions and caveats: Nivolumab initiated under 1 year post-ASCT led to patient exclusion. The diversity seen at baseline in complete responders resembled that of newly diagnosed patients. Significantly greater TCR diversity emerged by C4D1 in CD4+ cells but not CD8+ cells.

Every patient was affected by relapse after autologous stem cell transplantation, while exposure to brentuximab vedotin was not uniform. Repertoires were generated with immunoSEQ multiplex PCR, while TCRdb's copy carries only in-frame clones and drops some. The table lists 70,000 to 85,000 clones, 85% to 95% of them singletons, with approximately 8.2% in the top ten. This specimen was peripheral blood mononuclear cells (PBMCs), taken at baseline. This clonotype was obtained from a human donor with classical Hodgkin lymphoma.

Here the CDR3 reads CASSGQGFTEAFF. The CDR3 DNA reads TGTGCCAGCAGCGGCCAGGGTTTCACTGAAGCTTTCTTT. The chain uses TRBV6-1 and TRBJ1-1, with D perhaps matching TRBD1 (5 bases). This CDR3 region has 13 residues. The V gene lost 6 bases and the J gene lost 4 bases, with 12 bases spanning the gap. Germline V gene data show CDR1 as MNHNS and CDR2 as SASEGT.